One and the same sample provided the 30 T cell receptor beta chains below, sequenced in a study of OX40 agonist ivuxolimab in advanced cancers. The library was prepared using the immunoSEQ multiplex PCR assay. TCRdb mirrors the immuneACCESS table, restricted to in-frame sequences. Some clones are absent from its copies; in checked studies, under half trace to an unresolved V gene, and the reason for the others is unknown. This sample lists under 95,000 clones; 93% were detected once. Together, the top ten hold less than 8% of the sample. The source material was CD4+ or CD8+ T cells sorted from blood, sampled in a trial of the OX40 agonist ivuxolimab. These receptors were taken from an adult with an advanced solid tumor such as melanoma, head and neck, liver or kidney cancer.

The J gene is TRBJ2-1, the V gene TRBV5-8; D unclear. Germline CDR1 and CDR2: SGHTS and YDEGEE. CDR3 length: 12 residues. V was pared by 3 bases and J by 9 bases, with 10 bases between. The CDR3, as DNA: TGTGCCAGCAGCTACGGAGTGCTTGAGCAGTTCTTC. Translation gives CASSYGVLEQFF.

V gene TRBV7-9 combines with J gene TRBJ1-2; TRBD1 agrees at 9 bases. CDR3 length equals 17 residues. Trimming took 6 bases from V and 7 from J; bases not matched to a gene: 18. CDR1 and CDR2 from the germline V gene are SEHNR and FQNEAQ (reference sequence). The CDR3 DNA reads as TGTGCCAGCAGATTTTCCTCCTTACAGGGGGCGCAAAGTGGCTACACCTTC. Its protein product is CASRFSSLQGAQSGYTF. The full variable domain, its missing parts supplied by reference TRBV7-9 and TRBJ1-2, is DTGVSQNPRHKITKRGQNVTFRCDPISEHNRLYWYRQTLGQGPEFLTYFQNEAQLEKSRLLSDRFSAERPKGSFSTLEIQRTEQGDSAMYLCASRFSSLQGAQSGYTFGSGTRLTVV.

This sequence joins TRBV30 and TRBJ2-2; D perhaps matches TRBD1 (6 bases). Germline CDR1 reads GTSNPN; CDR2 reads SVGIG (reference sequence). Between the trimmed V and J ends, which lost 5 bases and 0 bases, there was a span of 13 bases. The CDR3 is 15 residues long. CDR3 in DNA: TGTGCCTGGGACTCAGGGGCTTCGAACACCGGGGAGCTGTTTTTT. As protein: CAWDSGASNTGELFF.

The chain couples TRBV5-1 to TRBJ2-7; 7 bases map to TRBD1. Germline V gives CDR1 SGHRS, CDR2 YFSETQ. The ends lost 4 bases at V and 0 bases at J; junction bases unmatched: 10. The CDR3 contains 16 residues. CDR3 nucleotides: TGCGCCAGCAGCCCAGGGGGAGACGCGAGCTCCTACGAGCAGTACTTC. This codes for CASSPGGDASSYEQYF.

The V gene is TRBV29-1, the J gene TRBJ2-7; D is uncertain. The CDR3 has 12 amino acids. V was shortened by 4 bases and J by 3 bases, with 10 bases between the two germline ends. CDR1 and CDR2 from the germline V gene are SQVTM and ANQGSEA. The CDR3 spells CSVVGSSYEQYF. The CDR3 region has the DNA TGCAGCGTTGTAGGTAGCAGCTACGAGCAGTACTTC.

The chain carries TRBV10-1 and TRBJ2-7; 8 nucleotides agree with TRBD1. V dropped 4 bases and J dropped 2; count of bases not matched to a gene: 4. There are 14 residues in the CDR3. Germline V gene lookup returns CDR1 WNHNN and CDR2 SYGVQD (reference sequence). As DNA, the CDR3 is TGCGCCAGCAGTGCTGGACAGGGTCCCTACGAGCAGTACTTC. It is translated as CASSAGQGPYEQYF.

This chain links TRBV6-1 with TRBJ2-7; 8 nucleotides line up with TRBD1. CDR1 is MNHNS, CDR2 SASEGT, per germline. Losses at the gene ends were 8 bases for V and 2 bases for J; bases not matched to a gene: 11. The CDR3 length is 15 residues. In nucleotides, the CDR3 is TGTGCCAGCGGGATATCGGGACAGGTTACCTACGAGCAGTACTTC. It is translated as CASGISGQVTYEQYF.

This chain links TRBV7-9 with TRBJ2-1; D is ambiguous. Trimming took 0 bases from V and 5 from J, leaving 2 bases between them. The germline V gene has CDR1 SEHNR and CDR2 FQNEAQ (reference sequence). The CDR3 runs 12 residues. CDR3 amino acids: CASSLANNEQFF. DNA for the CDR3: TGTGCCAGCAGCTTAGCAAACAATGAGCAGTTCTTC.

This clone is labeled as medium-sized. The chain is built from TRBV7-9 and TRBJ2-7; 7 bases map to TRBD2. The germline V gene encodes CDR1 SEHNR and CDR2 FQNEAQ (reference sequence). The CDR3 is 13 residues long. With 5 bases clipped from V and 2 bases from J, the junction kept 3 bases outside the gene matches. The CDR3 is CASSGGTTYEQYF. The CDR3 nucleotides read TGTGCCAGCAGCGGGGGGACTACCTACGAGCAGTACTTC. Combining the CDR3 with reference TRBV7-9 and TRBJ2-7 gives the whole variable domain DTGVSQNPRHKITKRGQNVTFRCDPISEHNRLYWYRQTLGQGPEFLTYFQNEAQLEKSRLLSDRFSAERPKGSFSTLEIQRTEQGDSAMYLCASSGGTTYEQYFGPGTRLTVT.

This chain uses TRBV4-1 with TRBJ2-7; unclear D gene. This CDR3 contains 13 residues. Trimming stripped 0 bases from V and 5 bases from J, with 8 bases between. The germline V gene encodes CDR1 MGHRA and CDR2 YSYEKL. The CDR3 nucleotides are TGCGCCAGCAGCCAAGATCTACGGAACGAGCAGTACTTC. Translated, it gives CASSQDLRNEQYF.

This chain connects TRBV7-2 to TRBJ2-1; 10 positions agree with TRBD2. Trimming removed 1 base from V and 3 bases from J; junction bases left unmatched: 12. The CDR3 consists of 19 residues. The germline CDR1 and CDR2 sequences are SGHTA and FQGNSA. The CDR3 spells CASSLDSLAGEPLYNEQFF. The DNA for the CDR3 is TGTGCCAGCAGCTTAGATAGTCTAGCGGGAGAACCGCTCTACAATGAGCAGTTCTTC.

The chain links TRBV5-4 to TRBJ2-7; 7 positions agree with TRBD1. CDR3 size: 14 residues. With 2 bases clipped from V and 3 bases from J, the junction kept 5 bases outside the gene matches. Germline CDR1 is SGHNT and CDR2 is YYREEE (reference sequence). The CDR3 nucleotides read TGTGCCAGCAGCTTTTCGGGACAGATCTACGAGCAGTACTTC. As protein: CASSFSGQIYEQYF.

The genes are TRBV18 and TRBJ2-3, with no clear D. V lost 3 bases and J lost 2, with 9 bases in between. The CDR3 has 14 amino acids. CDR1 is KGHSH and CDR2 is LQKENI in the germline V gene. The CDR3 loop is CASSPTTLTDTQYF. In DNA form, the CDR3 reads TGTGCCAGCTCACCGACGACCCTCACAGATACGCAGTATTTT.

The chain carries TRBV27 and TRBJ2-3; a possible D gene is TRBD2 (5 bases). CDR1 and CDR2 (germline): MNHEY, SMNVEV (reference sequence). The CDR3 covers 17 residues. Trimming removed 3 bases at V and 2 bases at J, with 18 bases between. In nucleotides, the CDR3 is TGTGCCAGCAGTTTTCTTTTCCCCCCGGGATCCACAGATACGCAGTATTTT. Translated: CASSFLFPPGSTDTQYF.

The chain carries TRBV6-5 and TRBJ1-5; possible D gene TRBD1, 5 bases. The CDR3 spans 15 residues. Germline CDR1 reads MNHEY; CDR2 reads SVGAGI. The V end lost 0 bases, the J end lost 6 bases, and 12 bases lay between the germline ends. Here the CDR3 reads CASSYSGGTGQPQHF. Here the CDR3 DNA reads TGTGCCAGCAGTTACTCGGGGGGGACGGGTCAGCCCCAGCATTTT.

In DNA, the CDR3 is TGTGCCAGCAGTGGTCCAAGGGGCCCGAACACTGAAGCTTTCTTT. This encodes CASSGPRGPNTEAFF. This chain uses TRBV25-1 with TRBJ1-1, with D possibly TRBD1 on 5 matching bases. V lost 4 bases, J lost 1 base, and 13 bases lay in between. Germline V CDR1 and CDR2: MGHDK, SYGVNS. This CDR3 is 15 amino acids long.

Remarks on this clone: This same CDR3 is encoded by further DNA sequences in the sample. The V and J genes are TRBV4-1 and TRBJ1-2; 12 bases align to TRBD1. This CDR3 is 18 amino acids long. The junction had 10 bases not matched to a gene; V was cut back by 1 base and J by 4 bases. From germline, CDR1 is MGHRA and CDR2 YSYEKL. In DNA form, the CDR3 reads TGCGCCAGCAGCCAAGTAGCGGGACAGGGGGCGCGAGTCTATGGCTACACCTTC. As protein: CASSQVAGQGARVYGYTF.

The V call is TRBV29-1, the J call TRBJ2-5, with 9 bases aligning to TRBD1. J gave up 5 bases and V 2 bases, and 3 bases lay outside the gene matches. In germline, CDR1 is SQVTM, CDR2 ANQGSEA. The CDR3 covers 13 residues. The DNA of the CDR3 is TGCAGCGTTGAAACAGGGGGCGCGGAGACCCAGTACTTC. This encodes CSVETGGAETQYF.

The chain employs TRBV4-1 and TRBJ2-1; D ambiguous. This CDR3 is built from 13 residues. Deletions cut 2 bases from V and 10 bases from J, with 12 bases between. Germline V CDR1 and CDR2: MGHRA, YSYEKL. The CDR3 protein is CASSQRYQEEQFF. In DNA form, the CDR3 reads TGCGCCAGCAGCCAACGGTATCAAGAAGAGCAGTTCTTC.

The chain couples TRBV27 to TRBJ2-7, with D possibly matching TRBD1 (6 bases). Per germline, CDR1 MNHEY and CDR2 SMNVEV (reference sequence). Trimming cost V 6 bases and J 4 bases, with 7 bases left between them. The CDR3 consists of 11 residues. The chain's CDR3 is CASSQGYEQYF. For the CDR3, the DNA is TGTGCCAGCAGCCAGGGGTACGAGCAGTACTTC.

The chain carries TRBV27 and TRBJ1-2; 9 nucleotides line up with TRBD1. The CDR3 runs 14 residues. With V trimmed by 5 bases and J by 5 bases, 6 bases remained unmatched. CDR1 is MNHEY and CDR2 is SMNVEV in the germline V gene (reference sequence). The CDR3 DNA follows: TGTGCCAGCAGTCCACAGGGGGCGCCTTATGGCTACACCTTC. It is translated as CASSPQGAPYGYTF.

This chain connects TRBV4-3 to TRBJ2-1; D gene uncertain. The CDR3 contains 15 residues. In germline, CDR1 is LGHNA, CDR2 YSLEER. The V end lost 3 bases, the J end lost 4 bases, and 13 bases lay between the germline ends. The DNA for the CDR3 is TGCGCCAGCAGCCAGGCCGGGCTCTTATACAATGAGCAGTTCTTC. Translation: CASSQAGLLYNEQFF.

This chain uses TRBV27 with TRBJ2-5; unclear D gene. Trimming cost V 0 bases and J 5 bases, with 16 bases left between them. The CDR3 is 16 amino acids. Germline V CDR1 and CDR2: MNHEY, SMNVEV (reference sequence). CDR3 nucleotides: TGTGCCAGCAGTTTATCACCCCCCCCCGGCCAGGAGACCCAGTACTTC. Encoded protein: CASSLSPPPGQETQYF.

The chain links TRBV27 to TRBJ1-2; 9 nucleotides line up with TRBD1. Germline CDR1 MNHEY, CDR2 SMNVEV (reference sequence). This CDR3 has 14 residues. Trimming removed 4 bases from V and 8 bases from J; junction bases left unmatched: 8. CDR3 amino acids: CASSSTQGAHGYTF. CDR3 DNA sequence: TGTGCCAGCAGTTCCACACAGGGGGCGCACGGCTACACCTTC.

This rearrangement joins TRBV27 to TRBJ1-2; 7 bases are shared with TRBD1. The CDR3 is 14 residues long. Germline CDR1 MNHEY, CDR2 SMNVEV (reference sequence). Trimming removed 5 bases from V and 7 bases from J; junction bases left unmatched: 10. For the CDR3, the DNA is TGTGCCAGCAGTCTAAAGACAGGGCTTCGTGGCTACACCTTC. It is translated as CASSLKTGLRGYTF.

CDR3 residues: CAWLGMGTQYF. The CDR3 DNA reads TGTGCCTGGTTAGGAATGGGGACCCAGTACTTC. The V and J genes are TRBV30 and TRBJ2-5, with D unclear. The CDR3 is 11 residues long. V was pared by 5 bases and J by 7 bases, with 11 bases between. The V gene's germline CDR1 is GTSNPN and CDR2 SVGIG (reference sequence).

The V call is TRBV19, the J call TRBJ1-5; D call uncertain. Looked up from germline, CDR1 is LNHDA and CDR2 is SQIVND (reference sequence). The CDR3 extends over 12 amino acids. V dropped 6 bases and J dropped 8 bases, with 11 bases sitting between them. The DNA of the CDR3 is TGTGCCAGTAGATACCGGGGAGAGCCCCAGCATTTT. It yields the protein CASRYRGEPQHF.

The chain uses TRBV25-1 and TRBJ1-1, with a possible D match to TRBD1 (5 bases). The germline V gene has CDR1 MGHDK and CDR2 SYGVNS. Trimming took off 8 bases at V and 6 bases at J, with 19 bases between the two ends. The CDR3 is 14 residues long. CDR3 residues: CASAPGGVVAEAFF. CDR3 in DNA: TGTGCCAGCGCCCCGGGGGGGGTGGTAGCTGAAGCTTTCTTT.

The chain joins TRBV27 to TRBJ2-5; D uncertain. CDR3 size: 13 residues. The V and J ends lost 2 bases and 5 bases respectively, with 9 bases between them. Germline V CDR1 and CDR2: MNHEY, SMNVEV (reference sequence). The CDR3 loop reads CASSLAARETQYF. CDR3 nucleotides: TGTGCCAGCAGTTTAGCGGCCCGGGAGACCCAGTACTTC.

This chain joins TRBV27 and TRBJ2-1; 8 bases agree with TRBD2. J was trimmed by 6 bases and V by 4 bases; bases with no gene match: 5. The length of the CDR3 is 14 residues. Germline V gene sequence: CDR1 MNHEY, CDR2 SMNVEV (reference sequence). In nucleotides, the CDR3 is TGTGCCAGCAGTTACCGGGGGGGTTTCAATGAGCAGTTCTTC. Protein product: CASSYRGGFNEQFF.